This TCR beta chain originates from a study of early T cells in non-severe SARS-CoV-2 infection. This clonotype was picked up many times. TCRdb ran MiXCR on the 5' RACE reads and lists one entry per CDR3 protein. Of about 46,000 distinct CDR3 sequences in the sample, about 5.3% were seen once. Germline loops: CDR1 DFQATT, CDR2 SNEGSKA (reference sequence). The CDR3 runs to 16 residues. V dropped 0 bases and J dropped 2; count of bases not matched to a gene: 4. The receptor was derived from an adult who was a healthcare worker with PCR-confirmed SARS-CoV-2 infection or an uninfected control (not recorded which). This chain links TRBV20-1 with TRBJ2-2, with 9 bases that match TRBD2. The material sequenced was whole blood, taken at baseline. The CDR3 reads CSARDLLAGNTGELFF. DNA of the CDR3: TGCAGTGCTAGAGACCTACTAGCGGGTAACACCGGGGAGCTGTTTTTT.